These 31 T cell receptor beta chains were all obtained from the same sample, sequenced in a study of radiotherapy plus CTLA-4 blockade in lung cancer (dated by TCRdb to 2017 to 2018). The protocol used for the library was the immunoSEQ multiplex PCR assay. TCRdb provides this immuneACCESS table in a form limited to in-frame rearrangements. Some clones are lacking; in checked studies, under half of them reflect an unresolved V gene, and why the rest are absent is not known. Within this sample are about 73,000 clones, with over 75% of them counted one time only. Together, the top ten hold over 35% of the sample. This sample comprised peripheral blood, obtained from a patient treated with radiotherapy plus ipilimumab. These receptors originate from a human donor with non-small cell lung cancer that progressed on radiotherapy plus ipilimumab.

The chain combines TRBV19 with TRBJ1-1; tentative D call: TRBD1 (5 bases). The CDR3 extends over 14 amino acids. The V gene's germline CDR1 is LNHDA and CDR2 SQIVND (reference sequence). V lost 7 bases to trimming and J lost 0 bases, with 12 bases between them. Here the CDR3 reads CASTEGFLNTEAFF. The CDR3 coding sequence is TGTGCCAGTACAGAGGGGTTTCTGAACACTGAAGCTTTCTTT.

This clone came up a few times. The V gene is TRBV5-1, the J gene TRBJ2-1; D is perhaps TRBD1 (5 bases). Trimming left V 8 bases short and J 4 bases short, with 16 bases between. The CDR3 is 14 amino acids. Germline CDR1 SGHRS, CDR2 YFSETQ. The DNA for the CDR3 is TGCGCCAGTCAGACAGACAACCCTTACAATGAGCAGTTCTTC. This gives the protein CASQTDNPYNEQFF.

The chain employs TRBV5-6 and TRBJ2-1; D not resolved. Trimming removed 3 bases from V and 0 bases from J, with 13 bases in between. This CDR3 spans 16 amino acids. Germline V gene sequence: CDR1 SGHDT, CDR2 YYEEEE. As DNA, the CDR3 is TGTGCCAGCAGCTCAATCTCAGAGAGCTCCTACAATGAGCAGTTCTTC. Translating gives CASSSISESSYNEQFF.

Concerning this clone: One end of the junction varies from germline; a read error may be responsible. The chain carries TRBV9 and TRBJ2-6; D is possibly TRBD1 (5 bases). Germline CDR1 SGDLS, CDR2 YYNGEE. The CDR3 spans 18 residues. In DNA form, the CDR3 reads TGTGCCAGCACCGTACAGGACGGATCACGCTCTGGGGCCAACGTCCTGACTTTC. It is translated as CASTVQDGSRSGANVLTF.

This clone appeared a single time. The V gene is TRBV27, the J gene TRBJ2-7, with D maybe TRBD2 (6 bases). The CDR3 contains 15 residues. Trimming shortened V by 7 bases and J by 0 bases, and 16 bases separated the two germline ends. Germline values: CDR1 MNHEY, CDR2 SMNVEV (reference sequence). The CDR3 DNA reads as TGTGCCAGCACCTTGGGGGGAGGTAGCTCCTACGAGCAGTACGTC. This encodes CASTLGGGSSYEQYV.

This chain links TRBV7-8 with TRBJ1-1; 8 nucleotides match TRBD1. Germline-derived CDR1 and CDR2 are SGHVS and FQNEAQ. The trim removed 3 bases at V and 4 bases at J, leaving 4 bases unmatched. There are 14 residues in the CDR3. CDR3 protein: CASSFDRGFTEAFF. The CDR3 region has the DNA TGTGCCAGCAGCTTCGACAGGGGTTTCACTGAAGCTTTCTTT. Using reference TRBV7-8 and TRBJ1-1 for the parts outside the CDR3, the full variable domain is GAGVSQSPRYKVAKRGQDVALRCDPISGHVSLFWYQQALGQGPEFLTYFQNEAQLDKSGLPSDRFFAERPEGSVSTLKIQRTQQEDSAVYLCASSFDRGFTEAFFGQGTRLTVV.

The CDR3 reads CASSGSNEQFF. The CDR3 DNA reads TGTGCCAGCAGCGGTAGTAATGAGCAGTTCTTC. The chain uses TRBV9 and TRBJ2-1; D remains unclear. V lost 3 bases and J 7 bases, leaving 5 bases between the germline ends. Germline loops: CDR1 SGDLS, CDR2 YYNGEE. CDR3 length: 11 amino acids.

The rearrangement uses TRBV7-9 and TRBJ1-3; D is uncertain. V was trimmed by 1 base and J by 5 bases, leaving 3 bases between them. CDR1 SEHNR and CDR2 FQNEAQ come from the germline V gene (reference sequence). The CDR3 has 12 residues. CDR3: CASSLDRNTIYF. The CDR3 coding sequence is TGTGCCAGCAGCTTAGATCGAAACACCATATATTTT.

CDR3 protein: CASSHGTGDLTYEQYF. The CDR3 DNA sequence: TGTGCCAGCAGTCATGGTACAGGGGACTTAACCTACGAGCAGTACTTC. The V and J genes are TRBV7-9 and TRBJ2-7, with D possibly being TRBD1 (7 bases). Germline loops: CDR1 SEHNR, CDR2 FQNEAQ (reference sequence). The CDR3 is 16 residues long. V was clipped by 6 bases and J by 2 bases, with 20 bases between them.

As DNA, the CDR3 is TGTGCCAGTAGAGGGGGCCGAGAGACCCAGTACTTC. It encodes CASRGGRETQYF. The rearrangement links TRBV19 to TRBJ2-5; 7 nucleotides match TRBD1. V dropped 6 bases and J dropped 4; count of bases not matched to a gene: 2. CDR1 and CDR2 from the germline V gene are LNHDA and SQIVND (reference sequence). The CDR3 is 12 amino acids.

CDR3 DNA: TGTGCCAGCAGCGCTAGGACAGGGGGCGCCGGGGAGCTGTTTTTT. Translating it yields CASSARTGGAGELFF. J is TRBJ2-2 and V is TRBV9, with 11 positions matching TRBD1. J was trimmed by 6 bases and V by 3 bases; bases with no gene match: 4. This CDR3 contains 15 residues. Germline V lookup: CDR1 SGDLS, CDR2 YYNGEE.

The V and J genes are TRBV5-1 and TRBJ2-1; D is perhaps TRBD1 or TRBD2 (5 bases each). With 4 bases removed from V and 10 bases from J, the gap between germline ends came to 12 bases. The length of the CDR3 is 12 residues. Germline CDR1 reads SGHRS; CDR2 reads YFSETQ. The chain's CDR3 is CASSPGTGEQFF. CDR3 sequence (DNA): TGCGCCAGCAGCCCTGGGACGGGGGAGCAGTTCTTC.

The gene calls are TRBV4-2 and TRBJ2-3; TRBD2 might be the D (5 bases). CDR1 and CDR2 (germline): LGHNA, YNFKEQ. The V gene lost 4 bases and the J gene lost 4 bases, with 15 bases spanning the gap. The CDR3 is 15 residues long. DNA of the CDR3: TGTGCCAGCAGCCCAACGGGTAGCGAGGCAGATACGCAGTATTTT. This codes for CASSPTGSEADTQYF.

The chain is built from TRBV9 and TRBJ2-3; TRBD2 matches at 8 bases. This CDR3 spans 16 amino acids. The trim removed 0 bases at V and 0 bases at J, leaving 3 bases unmatched. The germline V gene encodes CDR1 SGDLS and CDR2 YYNGEE. CDR3 sequence reads: CASSVESGRSTDTQYF. The CDR3 DNA reads TGTGCCAGCAGCGTAGAGAGCGGGAGAAGCACAGATACGCAGTATTTT.

This rearrangement joins TRBV7-8 to TRBJ2-2, with 10 bases matching TRBD2. Germline-derived CDR1 and CDR2 are SGHVS and FQNEAQ. The CDR3 is 15 amino acids. The J segment lost 6 bases and the V segment lost 4 bases, leaving 5 bases of the junction unmatched. This CDR3 is CASSYVAGGSGELFF. CDR3 DNA: TGTGCCAGCAGCTATGTAGCGGGAGGCTCCGGGGAGCTGTTTTTT.

The V and J genes are TRBV28 and TRBJ2-7, with 10 bases that match TRBD1. CDR3 size: 16 residues. Looked up from germline, CDR1 is MDHEN and CDR2 is SYDVKM. The V gene end was trimmed by 5 bases and the J gene end by 4 bases; junction bases not matched to a gene: 11. DNA for the CDR3: TGTGCCAGCAGTCCTCAGACAGGGGGCTACTCTTACGAGCAGTACGTC. Its translation is CASSPQTGGYSYEQYV.

This chain joins TRBV18 and TRBJ2-5; TRBD2 aligns across 11 bases. From germline, CDR1 is KGHSH and CDR2 LQKENI. V trimming: 3 bases; J trimming: 1 base; junction bases outside the gene matches: 4. CDR3 length: 16 residues. CDR3 DNA: TGTGCCAGCTCACCCGGGACTAGCGGTACCCAAGAGACCCAGTACTTC. It yields the protein CASSPGTSGTQETQYF. The whole variable domain, remainder taken from reference TRBV18 and TRBJ2-5, is NAGVMQNPRHLVRRRGQEARLRCSPMKGHSHVYWYRQLPEEGLKFMVYLQKENIIDESGMPKERFSAEFPKEGPSILRIQQVVRGDSAAYFCASSPGTSGTQETQYFGPGTRLLVL.

The chain couples TRBV19 to TRBJ2-3; D gene ambiguous. The CDR3 consists of 13 residues. Germline CDR1 LNHDA, CDR2 SQIVND (reference sequence). The germline V and J ends were trimmed by 5 bases and 6 bases, with 12 bases remaining between them. CDR3 sequence reads: CASSPPGGDTQYF. The CDR3 DNA follows: TGTGCCAGTAGTCCCCCTGGTGGGGATACGCAGTATTTT.

This clone is categorized as medium-sized. This rearrangement joins TRBV5-6 to TRBJ1-2; D is ambiguous. CDR3 size: 16 residues. Germline-derived CDR1 and CDR2 are SGHDT and YYEEEE. Deletions cut 4 bases from V and 1 base from J, with 17 bases between. The CDR3 loop is CASSPWWATDNYGYTF. The CDR3 nucleotides are TGTGCCAGCAGCCCTTGGTGGGCCACGGATAACTATGGCTACACCTTC.

This clone showed up just once. This chain connects TRBV2 to TRBJ2-2, with D perhaps matching TRBD1 (6 bases). The CDR3 extends over 15 amino acids. Deletions cut 7 bases from V and 6 bases from J, with 18 bases between. Germline CDR1 and CDR2: SNHLY and FYNNEI. The CDR3 coding sequence is TGTGCCAGCACCAGAGAACAGGGAATTCCCGGGGAGCTGTTTTTT. Encoded protein: CASTREQGIPGELFF.

J is TRBJ1-2 and V is TRBV5-4; 8 positions agree with TRBD1. V was clipped by 0 bases and J by 7 bases; unmatched bases: 5. From germline, CDR1 is SGHNT and CDR2 YYREEE (reference sequence). The CDR3 has 14 residues. The CDR3 nucleotides read TGTGCCAGCAGCTTGGGGGCAGGGGGCATTGGCTACACCTTC. This sequence encodes CASSLGAGGIGYTF.

The rearrangement joins TRBV6-6 to TRBJ1-5; D gene uncertain. The CDR3 length is 14 residues. V lost 7 bases and J 0 bases, leaving 10 bases between the germline ends. From germline, CDR1 is MNHNY and CDR2 SVGAGI (reference sequence). The CDR3 DNA reads TGTGCCAGCATCCTCGTGGGTAGCAATCAGCCCCAGCATTTT. As protein: CASILVGSNQPQHF.

The chain links TRBV2 to TRBJ2-3, with 12 nucleotides matching TRBD1. With 6 bases clipped from V and 4 bases from J, the junction kept 5 bases outside the gene matches. Per the germline V gene, CDR1 is SNHLY and CDR2 is FYNNEI. The CDR3 extends over 15 amino acids. CDR3 region: CASRPGTGGADTQYF. The CDR3 nucleotides read TGTGCCAGCAGGCCCGGGACAGGGGGCGCAGATACGCAGTATTTT.

The gene calls are TRBV5-4 and TRBJ2-3; 9 bases agree with TRBD1. Germline values: CDR1 SGHNT, CDR2 YYREEE (reference sequence). The CDR3 totals 15 residues. V was pared by 3 bases and J by 4 bases, with 6 bases of the junction left unmatched. CDR3 sequence reads: CASSSRDRVPDTQYF. Here the CDR3 DNA reads TGTGCCAGCAGCTCCCGGGACAGGGTGCCAGATACGCAGTATTTT.

This chain links TRBV6-5 with TRBJ1-2; possibly TRBD1 for D (5 bases). This CDR3 spans 16 amino acids. V was clipped by 0 bases and J by 4 bases, with 15 bases between them. Germline V lookup: CDR1 MNHEY, CDR2 SVGAGI. The CDR3 loop reads CASSYSSGAPVYGYTF. CDR3 coding DNA: TGTGCCAGCAGTTACTCGTCCGGGGCGCCGGTCTATGGCTACACCTTC.

V usage is TRBV7-3 and J usage is TRBJ2-1; 8 bases agree with TRBD1. After removal of 5 bases from V and 1 base from J, the junction contained 16 bases not matched to a gene. The CDR3 totals 19 residues. Germline values: CDR1 SGHTA, CDR2 FQGTGA. The CDR3 DNA follows: TGTGCCAGCAGCCCCTGGGCGGACAGGGAGATAAGGTCCTACAATGAGCAGTTCTTC. Protein: CASSPWADREIRSYNEQFF.

The V and J genes are TRBV7-3 and TRBJ2-3; maybe TRBD1 (6 bases). Trimming cost V 5 bases and J 5 bases, with 11 bases left between them. Germline V lookup: CDR1 SGHTA, CDR2 FQGTGA. This CDR3 contains 13 residues. CDR3 sequence reads: CASSLQGKDTQYF. In nucleotides, the CDR3 is TGTGCCAGCAGCCTCCAGGGGAAAGATACGCAGTATTTT.

J is TRBJ2-1 and V is TRBV2; 11 bases map to TRBD2. The germline CDR1 and CDR2 sequences are SNHLY and FYNNEI. Germline trimming cut 6 bases from V and 2 bases from J; bases unmatched to any gene: 6. CDR3 size: 16 residues. This CDR3 reads CASSVTLAGAYNEQFF. CDR3 sequence (DNA): TGTGCCAGCAGCGTGACACTAGCGGGAGCCTACAATGAGCAGTTCTTC.

This clone turned up a few times. The chain has TRBV25-1 and TRBJ2-7; D remains unclear. The CDR3 contains 12 residues. Deletions cut 2 bases from V and 6 bases from J, with 8 bases between. CDR1 is MGHDK and CDR2 is SYGVNS in the germline V gene. This CDR3 is CASSESLGEQYF. In DNA form, the CDR3 reads TGTGCCAGCAGTGAAAGCTTAGGCGAGCAGTACTTC.

This clone was seen just once. This chain links TRBV28 with TRBJ2-5; D is ambiguous. The CDR3 is 14 amino acids. The V end was cut by 8 bases, the J end by 5 bases, with 18 bases between. Germline V gene data show CDR1 as MDHEN and CDR2 as SYDVKM. The CDR3 region is CASREPVFSETQYF. The CDR3 DNA follows: TGTGCCAGCCGAGAGCCGGTGTTTTCGGAGACCCAGTACTTC.

This clone was seen a few times. The V and J genes are TRBV7-6 and TRBJ2-1, with 12 positions matching TRBD1. V shed 5 bases and J 7 bases; nucleotides not matched to a gene: 6. CDR1 is SGHVS, CDR2 FNYEAQ, per germline. CDR3 length equals 15 residues. The CDR3 loop is CASSDRDRGRNEQFF. The DNA of the CDR3 is TGTGCCAGCAGCGACCGGGACAGGGGGCGGAATGAGCAGTTCTTC. The complete variable domain, with remaining parts taken from reference TRBV7-6 and TRBJ2-1, reads GAGVSQSPRYKVTKRGQDVALRCDPISGHVSLYWYRQALGQGPEFLTYFNYEAQQDKSGLPNDRFSAERPEGSISTLTIQRTEQRDSAMYRCASSDRDRGRNEQFFGPGTRLTVL.